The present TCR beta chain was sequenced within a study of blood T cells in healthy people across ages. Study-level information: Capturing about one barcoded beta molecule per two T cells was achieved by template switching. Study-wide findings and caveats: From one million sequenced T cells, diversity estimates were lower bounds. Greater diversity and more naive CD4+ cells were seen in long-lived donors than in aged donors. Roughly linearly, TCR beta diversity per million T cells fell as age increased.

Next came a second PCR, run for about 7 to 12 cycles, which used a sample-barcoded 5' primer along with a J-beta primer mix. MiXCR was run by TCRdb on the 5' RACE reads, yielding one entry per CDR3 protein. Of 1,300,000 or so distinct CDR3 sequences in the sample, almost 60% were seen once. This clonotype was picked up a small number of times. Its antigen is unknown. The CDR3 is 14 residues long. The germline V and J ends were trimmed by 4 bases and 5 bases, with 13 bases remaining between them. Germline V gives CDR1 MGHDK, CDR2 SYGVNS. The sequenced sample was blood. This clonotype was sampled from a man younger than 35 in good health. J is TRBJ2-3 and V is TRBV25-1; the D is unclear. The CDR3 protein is CASSAPEWEDTQYF. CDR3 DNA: TGTGCCAGCAGTGCACCCGAGTGGGAAGATACGCAGTATTTT.